These 2 T cell receptor beta chains came from one sample sequenced in a study of blood T cell repertoires in COVID-19. Produced via immunoSEQ multiplex PCR; TCRdb's table is partial and in-frame only. The sample lists about 87,000 clones, roughly 76% occurring once. The sequenced sample consisted of peripheral blood. The receptors come from a woman between 45 and 65 years old with acute or convalescent COVID-19.

V is TRBV7-8 and J is TRBJ1-5; D not resolved. V lost 1 base, J lost 1 base, and 8 bases lay in between. Germline-derived CDR1 and CDR2 are SGHVS and FQNEAQ. This CDR3 has 15 amino acids. The CDR3 DNA follows: TGTGCCAGCAGCTTAGTAGGAGGGAGCAATCAGCCCCAGCATTTT. Its protein product is CASSLVGGSNQPQHF.

The V and J genes are TRBV7-6 and TRBJ1-1; D uncertain. Germline V CDR1 and CDR2: SGHVS, FNYEAQ. Trimming took 5 bases from V and 0 from J, leaving 7 bases between them. The CDR3 length is 13 residues. CDR3 coding DNA: TGTGCCAGCAGCCAAACTATGAACACTGAAGCTTTCTTT. Translating it yields CASSQTMNTEAFF.